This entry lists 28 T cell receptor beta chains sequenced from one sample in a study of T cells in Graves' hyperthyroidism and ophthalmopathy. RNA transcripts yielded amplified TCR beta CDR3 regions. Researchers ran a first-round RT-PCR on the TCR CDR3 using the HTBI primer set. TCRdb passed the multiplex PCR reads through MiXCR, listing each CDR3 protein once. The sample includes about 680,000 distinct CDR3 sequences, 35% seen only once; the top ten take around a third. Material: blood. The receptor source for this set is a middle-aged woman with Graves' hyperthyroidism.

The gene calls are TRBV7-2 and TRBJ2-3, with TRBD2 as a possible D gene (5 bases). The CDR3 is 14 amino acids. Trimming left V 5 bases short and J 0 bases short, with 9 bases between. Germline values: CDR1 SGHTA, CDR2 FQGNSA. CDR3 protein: CASSRLSSTDTQYF. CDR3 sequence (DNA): TGTGCCAGCAGCCGACTATCCAGCACAGATACGCAGTATTTT.

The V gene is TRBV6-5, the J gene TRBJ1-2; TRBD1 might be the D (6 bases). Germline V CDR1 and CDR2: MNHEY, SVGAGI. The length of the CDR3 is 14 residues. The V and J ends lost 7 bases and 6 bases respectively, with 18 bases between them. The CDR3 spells CASTSVQGVDGYTF. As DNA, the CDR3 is TGTGCCAGCACCTCCGTACAGGGAGTCGATGGCTACACCTTC.

The CDR3: CASSEGLSNYEQYF. CDR3 nucleotides: TGTGCCAGCAGTGAGGGCCTATCGAACTACGAGCAGTACTTC. This chain links TRBV28 with TRBJ2-7, with D perhaps TRBD2 (5 bases). CDR1 and CDR2 from the germline V gene are MDHEN and SYDVKM. Trimming left V 5 bases short and J 3 bases short, with 14 bases between. The CDR3 loop spans 14 amino acids.

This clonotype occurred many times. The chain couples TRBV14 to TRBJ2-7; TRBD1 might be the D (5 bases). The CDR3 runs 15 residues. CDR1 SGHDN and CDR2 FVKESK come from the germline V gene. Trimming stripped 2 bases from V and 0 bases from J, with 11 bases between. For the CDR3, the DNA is TGTGCCAGCAGCCAATGGCAGGGTAGCTCCTACGAGCAGTACTTC. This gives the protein CASSQWQGSSYEQYF.

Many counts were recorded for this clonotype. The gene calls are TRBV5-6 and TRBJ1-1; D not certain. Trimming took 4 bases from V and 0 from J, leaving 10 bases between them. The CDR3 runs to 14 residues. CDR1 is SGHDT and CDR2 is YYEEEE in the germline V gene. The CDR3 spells CASSIAGLNTEAFF. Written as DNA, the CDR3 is TGTGCCAGCAGCATAGCGGGTCTGAACACTGAAGCTTTCTTT.

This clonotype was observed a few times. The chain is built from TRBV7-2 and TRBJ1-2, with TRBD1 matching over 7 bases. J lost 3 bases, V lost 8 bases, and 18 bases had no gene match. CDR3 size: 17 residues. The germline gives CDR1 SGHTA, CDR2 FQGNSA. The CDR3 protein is CASDFKKLDRPYYGYTF. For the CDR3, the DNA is TGTGCCAGCGATTTTAAGAAATTGGACAGGCCCTACTATGGCTACACCTTC.

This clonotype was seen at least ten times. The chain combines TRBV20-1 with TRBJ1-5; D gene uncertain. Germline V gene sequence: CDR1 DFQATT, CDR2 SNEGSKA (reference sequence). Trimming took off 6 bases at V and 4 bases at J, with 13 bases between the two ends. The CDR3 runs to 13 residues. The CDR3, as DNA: TGCAGTGCGAGGCGGGATCCGAATCAGCCCCAGCATTTT. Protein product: CSARRDPNQPQHF.

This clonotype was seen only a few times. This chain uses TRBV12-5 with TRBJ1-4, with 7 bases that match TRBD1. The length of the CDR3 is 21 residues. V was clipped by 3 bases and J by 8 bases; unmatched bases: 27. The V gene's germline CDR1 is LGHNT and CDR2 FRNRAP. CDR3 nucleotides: TGTGCTAGTGGTTTCCAGCTGTTAGAGGAGGGGGCGTTGGGTCCTAGAGAAAAACTGTTTTTT. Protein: CASGFQLLEEGALGPREKLFF.

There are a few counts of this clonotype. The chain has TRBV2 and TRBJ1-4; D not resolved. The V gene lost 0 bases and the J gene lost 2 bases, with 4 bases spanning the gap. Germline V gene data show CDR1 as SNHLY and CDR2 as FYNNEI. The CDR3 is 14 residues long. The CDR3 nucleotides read TGTGCCAGCAGTGAAGCGATGACTAATGAAAAACTGTTTTTT. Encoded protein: CASSEAMTNEKLFF.

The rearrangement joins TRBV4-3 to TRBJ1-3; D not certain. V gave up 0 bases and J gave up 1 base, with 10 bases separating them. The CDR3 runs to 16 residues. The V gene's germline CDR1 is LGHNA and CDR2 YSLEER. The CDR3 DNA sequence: TGCGCCAGCAGCCAAGATGGCAGCCTTTCTGGAAACACCATATATTTT. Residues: CASSQDGSLSGNTIYF.

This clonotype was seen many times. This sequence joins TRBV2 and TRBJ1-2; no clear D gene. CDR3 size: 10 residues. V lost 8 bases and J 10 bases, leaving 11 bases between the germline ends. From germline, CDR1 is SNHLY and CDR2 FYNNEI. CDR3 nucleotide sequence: TGTGCCAGCCTTAAGATTGACTACACCTTC. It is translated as CASLKIDYTF.

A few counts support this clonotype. CDR3 in amino acids: CASSLPTGTGSFRAEAFF. The CDR3 nucleotides are TGTGCCAGCAGCCTCCCGACCGGGACAGGGAGTTTCAGGGCTGAAGCTTTCTTT. The chain carries TRBV6-1 and TRBJ1-1; TRBD1 agrees at 9 bases. The CDR3 is 18 amino acids. Trimming removed 6 bases from V and 6 bases from J; junction bases left unmatched: 20. Germline V gene lookup returns CDR1 MNHNS and CDR2 SASEGT.

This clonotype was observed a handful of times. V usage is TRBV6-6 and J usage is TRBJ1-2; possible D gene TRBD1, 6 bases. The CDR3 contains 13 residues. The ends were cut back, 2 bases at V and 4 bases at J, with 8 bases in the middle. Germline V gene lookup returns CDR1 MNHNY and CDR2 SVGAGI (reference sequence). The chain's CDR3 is CASSYGGFYGYTF. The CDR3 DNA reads TGTGCCAGCAGTTACGGGGGCTTCTATGGCTACACCTTC.

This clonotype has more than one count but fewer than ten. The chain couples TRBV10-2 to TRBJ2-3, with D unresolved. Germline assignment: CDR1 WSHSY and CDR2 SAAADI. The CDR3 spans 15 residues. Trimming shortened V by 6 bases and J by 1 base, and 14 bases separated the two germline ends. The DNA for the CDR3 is TGCGCCAGCAGAGCCTTCGGCCTCGGCACAGATACGCAGTATTTT. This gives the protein CASRAFGLGTDTQYF.

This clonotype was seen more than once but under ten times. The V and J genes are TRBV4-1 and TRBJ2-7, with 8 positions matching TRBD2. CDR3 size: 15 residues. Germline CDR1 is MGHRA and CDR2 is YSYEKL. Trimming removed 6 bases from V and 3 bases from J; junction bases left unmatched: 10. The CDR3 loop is CASRSGTSLIYEQYF. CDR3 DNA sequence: TGCGCCAGCAGGTCCGGGACTAGTCTTATCTACGAGCAGTACTTC.

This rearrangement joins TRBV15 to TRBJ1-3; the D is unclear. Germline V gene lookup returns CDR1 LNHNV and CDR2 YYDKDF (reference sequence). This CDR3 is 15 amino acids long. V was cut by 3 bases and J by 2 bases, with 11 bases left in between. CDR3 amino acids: CATSRDTGAGNTIYF. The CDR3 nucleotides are TGTGCCACCAGCAGGGATACTGGGGCTGGAAACACCATATATTTT.

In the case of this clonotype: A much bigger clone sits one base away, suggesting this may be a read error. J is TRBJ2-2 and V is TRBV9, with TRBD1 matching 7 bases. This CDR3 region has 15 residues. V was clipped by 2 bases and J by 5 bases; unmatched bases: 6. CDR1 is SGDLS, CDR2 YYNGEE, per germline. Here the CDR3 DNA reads TGTGCCAGCAGCGTGTCGACAGGGCCTACCGGGGAGCTGTTTTTT. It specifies CASSVSTGPTGELFF.

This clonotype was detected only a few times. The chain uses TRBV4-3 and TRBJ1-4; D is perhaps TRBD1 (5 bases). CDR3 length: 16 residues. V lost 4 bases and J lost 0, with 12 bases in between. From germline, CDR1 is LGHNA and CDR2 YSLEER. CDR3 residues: CASSLLGGATNEKLFF. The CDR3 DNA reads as TGCGCCAGCAGCCTCTTGGGGGGTGCAACTAATGAAAAACTGTTTTTT.

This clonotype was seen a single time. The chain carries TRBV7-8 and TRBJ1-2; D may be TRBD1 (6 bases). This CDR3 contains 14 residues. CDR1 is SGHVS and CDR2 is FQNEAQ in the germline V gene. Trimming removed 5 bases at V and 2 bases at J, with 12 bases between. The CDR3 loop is CASSPGAGNYGYTF. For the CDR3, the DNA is TGTGCCAGCAGCCCAGGGGCAGGGAACTATGGCTACACCTTC.

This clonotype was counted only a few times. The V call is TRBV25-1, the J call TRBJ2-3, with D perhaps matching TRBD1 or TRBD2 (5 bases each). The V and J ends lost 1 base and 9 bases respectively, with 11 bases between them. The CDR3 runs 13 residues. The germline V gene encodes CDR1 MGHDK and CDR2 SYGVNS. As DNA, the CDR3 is TGTGCCAGCAGTGAATGGGGGATACCGACGCAGTATTTT. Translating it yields CASSEWGIPTQYF.

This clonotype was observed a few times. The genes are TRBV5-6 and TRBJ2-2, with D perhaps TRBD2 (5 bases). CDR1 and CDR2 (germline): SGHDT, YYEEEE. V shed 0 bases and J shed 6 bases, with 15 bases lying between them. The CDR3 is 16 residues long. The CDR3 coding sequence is TGTGCCAGCAGCTTGGTCCCCACCGGGCGGGCCGGGGAGCTGTTTTTT. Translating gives CASSLVPTGRAGELFF. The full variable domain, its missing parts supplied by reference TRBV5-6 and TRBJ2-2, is DAGVTQSPTHLIKTRGQQVTLRCSPKSGHDTVSWYQQALGQGPQFIFQYYEEEERQRGNFPDRFSGHQFPNYSSELNVNALLLGDSALYLCASSLVPTGRAGELFFGEGSRLTVL.

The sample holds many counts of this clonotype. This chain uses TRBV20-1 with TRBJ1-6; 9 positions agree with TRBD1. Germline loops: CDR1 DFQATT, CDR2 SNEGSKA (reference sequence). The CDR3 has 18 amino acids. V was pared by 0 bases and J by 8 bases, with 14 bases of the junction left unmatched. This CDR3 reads CSARDRFGTGIGDSPLHF. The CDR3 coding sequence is TGCAGTGCTAGAGATAGATTCGGGACAGGGATTGGGGATTCACCCCTCCACTTT.

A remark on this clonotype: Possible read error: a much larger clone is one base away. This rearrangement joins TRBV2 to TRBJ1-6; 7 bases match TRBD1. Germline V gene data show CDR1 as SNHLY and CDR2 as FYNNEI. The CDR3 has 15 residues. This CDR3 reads CASGEFLQGHSPLHF. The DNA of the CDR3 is TGTGCCAGCGGTGAATTTCTACAGGGGCATTCACCCCTCCACTTT.

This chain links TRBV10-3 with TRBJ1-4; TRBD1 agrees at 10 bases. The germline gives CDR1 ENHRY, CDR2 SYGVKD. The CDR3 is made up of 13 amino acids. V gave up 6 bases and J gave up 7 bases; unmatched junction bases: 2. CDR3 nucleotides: TGTGCCATCAGCGGGACAGGGGCTGAAAAACTGTTTTTT. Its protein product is CAISGTGAEKLFF.

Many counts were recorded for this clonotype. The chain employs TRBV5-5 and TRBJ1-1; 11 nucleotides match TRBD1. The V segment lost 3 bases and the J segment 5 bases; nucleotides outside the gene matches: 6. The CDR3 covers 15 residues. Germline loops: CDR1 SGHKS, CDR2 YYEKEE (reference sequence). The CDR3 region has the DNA TGTGCCAGCAGCTGGATGGGACAGGGGGAAACTGAAGCTTTCTTT. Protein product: CASSWMGQGETEAFF.

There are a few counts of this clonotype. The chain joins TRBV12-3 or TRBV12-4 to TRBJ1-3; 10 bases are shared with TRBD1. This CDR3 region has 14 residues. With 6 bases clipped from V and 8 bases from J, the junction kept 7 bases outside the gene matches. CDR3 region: CASREGTGVDTIYF. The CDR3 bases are TGTGCCAGCAGGGAGGGGACAGGGGTAGACACCATATATTTT.

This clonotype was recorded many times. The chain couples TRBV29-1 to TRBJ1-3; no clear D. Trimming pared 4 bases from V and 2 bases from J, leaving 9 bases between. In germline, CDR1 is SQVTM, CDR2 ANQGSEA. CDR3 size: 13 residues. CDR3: CSVGRGTGNTIYF. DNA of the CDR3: TGCAGCGTTGGAAGAGGGACTGGAAACACCATATATTTT.

The CDR3 sequence is CSAWDRGQGTEAFF. The CDR3 DNA reads TGCAGTGCCTGGGACAGGGGGCAGGGCACTGAAGCTTTCTTT. The J gene is TRBJ1-1, the V gene TRBV20-1; 12 nucleotides line up with TRBD1. V lost 6 bases, J lost 4 bases, and 6 bases stayed unmatched. The CDR3 totals 14 residues. The germline V gene has CDR1 DFQATT and CDR2 SNEGSKA (reference sequence).